This passage covers 21 T cell receptor beta chains from one sample sequenced in a study of T cells in localized non-small cell lung cancer. Method: immunoSEQ multiplex PCR; TCRdb's copy keeps in-frame clones and lacks some. The table includes around 41,000 clones, about 90% detected once. The sequencing here drew on peripheral blood, taken before any cancer treatment. The receptors shown here come from a female donor of 60 years or more with stage I squamous cell lung carcinoma.

The chain combines TRBV2 with TRBJ2-7; 7 nucleotides match TRBD2. J was trimmed by 0 bases and V by 7 bases; bases with no gene match: 12. The CDR3 totals 16 residues. Germline CDR1 and CDR2: SNHLY and FYNNEI. CDR3 sequence: CASTPFGGVGSYEQYF. The CDR3 DNA is TGTGCCAGCACTCCTTTTGGGGGGGTAGGCTCCTACGAGCAGTACTTC. Combining the CDR3 with reference TRBV2 and TRBJ2-7 gives the whole variable domain EPEVTQTPSHQVTQMGQEVILRCVPISNHLYFYWYRQILGQKVEFLVSFYNNEISEKSEIFDDQFSVERPDGSNFTLKIRSTKLEDSAMYFCASTPFGGVGSYEQYFGPGTRLTVT.

J is TRBJ2-1 and V is TRBV7-9, with D perhaps TRBD2 (5 bases). The germline gives CDR1 SEHNR, CDR2 FQNEAQ (reference sequence). The V end was cut by 2 bases, the J end by 6 bases, with 14 bases between. This CDR3 contains 15 residues. CDR3 residues: CASSLILAAINEQFF. The CDR3 nucleotides read TGTGCCAGCAGCTTAATTCTAGCCGCTATCAATGAGCAGTTCTTC.

This chain joins TRBV5-1 and TRBJ1-2; possibly TRBD1 for D (6 bases). This CDR3 is built from 13 residues. The V and J ends lost 1 base and 5 bases respectively, with 9 bases between them. Germline CDR1 and CDR2: SGHRS and YFSETQ. The CDR3 DNA follows: TGCGCCAGCAGCTTGTACGGACAGTATGGCTACACCTTC. Amino acids: CASSLYGQYGYTF.

V is TRBV2 and J is TRBJ1-5, with TRBD1 as a possible D gene (5 bases). Germline-derived CDR1 and CDR2 are SNHLY and FYNNEI. Trimming left V 1 base short and J 6 bases short, with 10 bases between. The CDR3 is made up of 14 amino acids. CDR3 in DNA: TGTGCCAGCAGTGAAGGCGGCAGGGCTCAGCCCCAGCATTTT. Translation: CASSEGGRAQPQHF. Variable domain in full (rest from reference TRBV2 and TRBJ1-5): EPEVTQTPSHQVTQMGQEVILRCVPISNHLYFYWYRQILGQKVEFLVSFYNNEISEKSEIFDDQFSVERPDGSNFTLKIRSTKLEDSAMYFCASSEGGRAQPQHFGDGTRLSIL.

This clone showed up just once. The rearrangement uses TRBV7-3 and TRBJ2-3, with D maybe TRBD2 (5 bases). Per germline, CDR1 SGHTA and CDR2 FQGTGA. V was clipped by 0 bases and J by 0 bases, with 7 bases between them. The CDR3 is 15 amino acids. The CDR3 protein is CASSLTDFSTDTQYF. The CDR3 DNA sequence: TGTGCCAGCAGCTTAACGGACTTTAGCACAGATACGCAGTATTTT.

V gene TRBV6-1 combines with J gene TRBJ2-3; weak D call: TRBD1 (5 bases). The CDR3 consists of 14 residues. Germline CDR1 and CDR2: MNHNS and SASEGT. Trimming shortened V by 8 bases and J by 1 base, and 13 bases separated the two germline ends. This CDR3 is CASHHAGRTDTQYF. The CDR3 DNA is TGTGCCAGCCACCACGCAGGGCGCACAGATACGCAGTATTTT.

This chain uses TRBV19 with TRBJ2-5, with D perhaps TRBD2 (7 bases). The V gene lost 2 bases and the J gene lost 4 bases, with 14 bases spanning the gap. The CDR3 runs to 15 residues. Germline V gives CDR1 LNHDA, CDR2 SQIVND (reference sequence). CDR3 DNA: TGTGCCAGTAGTATACAGCAGGGGAGGGCAGAGACCCAGTACTTC. This translates into CASSIQQGRAETQYF.

This clone has only a few counts. This rearrangement joins TRBV7-9 to TRBJ1-1; 8 nucleotides line up with TRBD1. The germline CDR1 and CDR2 sequences are SEHNR and FQNEAQ (reference sequence). The V gene end was trimmed by 1 base and the J gene end by 3 bases; junction bases not matched to a gene: 7. This CDR3 has 16 amino acids. The CDR3 nucleotides read TGTGCCAGCAGCTTAGGGCAGGGGGCGTCTGACACTGAAGCTTTCTTT. Protein product: CASSLGQGASDTEAFF.

The V gene is TRBV7-8, the J gene TRBJ2-5; 7 bases agree with TRBD1. Trimming at V came to 4 bases and at J to 0 bases, leaving 11 bases not matched to a gene. The CDR3 extends over 17 amino acids. Germline CDR1 reads SGHVS; CDR2 reads FQNEAQ. CDR3 nucleotide sequence: TGTGCCAGCAGCTCAAACCCGGGACAGTCGTACCAAGAGACCCAGTACTTC. Its translation is CASSSNPGQSYQETQYF.

V and J are TRBV7-9 and TRBJ2-1; D gene unclear. The length of the CDR3 is 10 residues. Germline CDR1 reads SEHNR; CDR2 reads FQNEAQ (reference sequence). The ends were cut back, 6 bases at V and 7 bases at J, with 4 bases in the middle. CDR3 residues: CASRENEQFF. The DNA of the CDR3 is TGTGCCAGCAGGGAGAATGAGCAGTTCTTC.

The CDR3 reads CASSFSGLAYSYEQYF. The CDR3 nucleotides read TGTGCCAGCAGCTTTTCTGGACTAGCGTACTCCTACGAGCAGTACTTC. The rearrangement links TRBV7-8 to TRBJ2-7; TRBD2 aligns across 9 bases. J lost 0 bases, V lost 3 bases, and 6 bases had no gene match. The CDR3 is made up of 16 amino acids. Germline V gives CDR1 SGHVS, CDR2 FQNEAQ.

Written as DNA, the CDR3 is TGCGCCAGCAGCTTAGGGGGCTTCGAAAAACTGTTTTTT. It translates to CASSLGGFEKLFF. The chain has TRBV5-1 and TRBJ1-4; 7 positions agree with TRBD1. Per germline, CDR1 SGHRS and CDR2 YFSETQ. The trim removed 2 bases at V and 8 bases at J, leaving 3 bases unmatched. This CDR3 has 13 residues.

The chain has TRBV30 and TRBJ1-2; D is undetermined. Germline values: CDR1 GTSNPN, CDR2 SVGIG (reference sequence). Between the trimmed V and J ends, which lost 0 bases and 1 base, there was a span of 12 bases. The CDR3 has 15 residues. The CDR3 region is CAWSVRRVINYGYTF. CDR3 DNA sequence: TGTGCCTGGAGTGTACGAAGGGTGATTAACTATGGCTACACCTTC. The full variable domain, in which reference TRBV30 and TRBJ1-2 provide the parts outside the CDR3, is SQTIHQWPATLVQPVGSPLSLECTVEGTSNPNLYWYRQAAGRGLQLLFYSVGIGQISSEVPQNLSASRPQDRQFILSSKKLLLSDSGFYLCAWSVRRVINYGYTFGSGTRLTVV.

This clone was recorded only once. The gene calls are TRBV4-3 and TRBJ1-3; D unclear. Trimming stripped 3 bases from V and 4 bases from J, with 7 bases between. Per the germline V gene, CDR1 is LGHNA and CDR2 is YSLEER. The length of the CDR3 is 13 residues. The CDR3 DNA reads as TGCGCCAGCAGCCAGACTACAGGAAACACCATATATTTT. Translated, it gives CASSQTTGNTIYF.

This rearrangement joins TRBV7-9 to TRBJ1-2, with D uncertain. Per the germline V gene, CDR1 is SEHNR and CDR2 is FQNEAQ (reference sequence). The length of the CDR3 is 13 residues. Trimming removed 2 bases from V and 5 bases from J, with 9 bases in between. CDR3 in amino acids: CASSLNRVYGYTF. The DNA for the CDR3 is TGTGCCAGCAGCTTAAACAGAGTGTATGGCTACACCTTC.

J is TRBJ2-1 and V is TRBV6-6; TRBD2 agrees at 8 bases. The CDR3 is 15 amino acids. The V gene end was trimmed by 8 bases and the J gene end by 7 bases; junction bases not matched to a gene: 13. Germline loops: CDR1 MNHNY, CDR2 SVGAGI (reference sequence). CDR3 sequence (DNA): TGTGCCAGCGCCAAGACGGGAGGGCCGAAAAATGAGCAGTTCTTC. It is translated as CASAKTGGPKNEQFF.

The chain carries TRBV6-5 and TRBJ1-2; TRBD1 is a possible D gene (6 bases). Per the germline V gene, CDR1 is MNHEY and CDR2 is SVGAGI. The CDR3 is made up of 11 amino acids. Trimming took 8 bases from V and 7 from J, leaving 11 bases between them. In DNA, the CDR3 is TGTGCCAGCTGGAGAGGGGGTGGCTACACCTTC. It codes for CASWRGGGYTF.

The chain combines TRBV15 with TRBJ2-7, with a weak D call TRBD2 (6 bases). The V end lost 4 bases, the J end lost 1 base, and 11 bases lay between the germline ends. The CDR3 length is 14 residues. Germline loops: CDR1 LNHNV, CDR2 YYDKDF (reference sequence). In DNA form, the CDR3 reads TGTGCCACCAGCACGGAGGGAGAATCCTACGAGCAGTACTTC. Translated: CATSTEGESYEQYF.

The rearrangement uses TRBV19 and TRBJ1-1, with a tentative D call TRBD1 (6 bases). This CDR3 spans 15 amino acids. Germline lookup yields CDR1 LNHDA and CDR2 SQIVND (reference sequence). Trimming shortened V by 7 bases and J by 4 bases, and 19 bases separated the two germline ends. The CDR3 is CASNSFGRGGTEAFF. The CDR3, as DNA: TGTGCCAGTAACTCCTTCGGGAGGGGGGGCACTGAAGCTTTCTTT.

The rearrangement links TRBV2 to TRBJ2-5; D gene ambiguous. CDR1 and CDR2 (germline): SNHLY, FYNNEI. V was clipped by 1 base and J by 0 bases, with 9 bases between them. The CDR3 spans 15 residues. The chain's CDR3 is CASSEGATYQETQYF. CDR3 nucleotides: TGTGCCAGCAGTGAAGGGGCTACATACCAAGAGACCCAGTACTTC.

The chain links TRBV5-1 to TRBJ1-5; 7 bases fit TRBD1. This CDR3 contains 14 residues. Germline assignment: CDR1 SGHRS and CDR2 YFSETQ. V gave up 4 bases and J gave up 7 bases; unmatched junction bases: 8. The CDR3 sequence: CASSATGRDQPQHF. Here the CDR3 DNA reads TGCGCCAGCAGCGCGACAGGGAGGGACCAGCCCCAGCATTTT.